One sample yielded the 8 T cell receptor beta chains listed below, sequenced in a study of post-analysis software for immune sequencing data. Study observations and caveats: Patients carried a handful of TRBV segments more frequently than controls did, and TRBV5-6, TRBV5-1 and TRBV20-1 were among them.

These receptors have no identified antigens. TCR beta cDNA libraries had unique molecular identifiers. MiXCR, run by TCRdb on the PCR reads, gives a single entry per CDR3 protein. This sample has roughly 700,000 distinct CDR3 sequences, with about 32% found just once. The specimen sequenced was blood. Receptors were obtained from a girl between 10 and 17 years old with multiple sclerosis.

This chain connects TRBV6-2 or TRBV6-3 to TRBJ2-1; TRBD2 might be the D (6 bases). V dropped 7 bases and J dropped 7 bases, with 11 bases sitting between them. The length of the CDR3 is 12 residues. Germline-derived CDR1 and CDR2 are MNHEY and SVGEGT. The CDR3 bases are TGTGCCAGCACTCTGGCGGGGAATGAGCAGTTCTTC. This encodes CASTLAGNEQFF.

This clonotype was observed at least ten times. The rearrangement links TRBV4-1 to TRBJ2-1; 8 nucleotides align to TRBD2. Per the germline V gene, CDR1 is MGHRA and CDR2 is YSYEKL. J gave up 6 bases and V 6 bases, and 10 bases lay outside the gene matches. This CDR3 is 15 amino acids long. The CDR3 region has the DNA TGCGCCAGCAGGCCCCCGGGTCGGGGGGGCAATGAGCAGTTCTTC. It codes for CASRPPGRGGNEQFF.

This clonotype was counted only a few times. V gene TRBV12-3 or TRBV12-4 combines with J gene TRBJ1-1, with D possibly matching TRBD1 (6 bases). The germline V and J ends were trimmed by 7 bases and 7 bases, with 7 bases remaining between them. The CDR3 is 10 amino acids. The CDR3 loop reads CASTGVEAFF. The CDR3, as DNA: TGTGCCAGCACAGGGGTTGAAGCTTTCTTT.

On this clonotype: It may be a read error: a sequence one base away is much more abundant. The CDR3: CAGSLRTSGSYEQYF. The DNA of the CDR3 is TGTGCCGGCAGCCTCCGGACTAGCGGCTCCTACGAGCAGTACTTC. This chain uses TRBV7-9 with TRBJ2-7, with TRBD2 matching 10 bases. The CDR3 has 15 residues. The germline gives CDR1 SEHNR, CDR2 FQNEAQ (reference sequence).

The V gene is TRBV10-3, the J gene TRBJ1-1, with TRBD1 matching 7 bases. The CDR3 length is 17 residues. V lost 10 bases and J lost 2; bases outside the gene matches: 19. Germline V lookup: CDR1 ENHRY, CDR2 SYGVKD. The CDR3 loop reads CARTGPKGFSINTEAFF. Here the CDR3 DNA reads TGTGCCAGGACAGGACCCAAAGGGTTTTCGATAAACACTGAAGCTTTCTTT.

As DNA, the CDR3 is TGCAGCGTTGAAGGGCTCCCTGGGACAGAAGATGAAGCTTTCTTT. It translates to CSVEGLPGTEDEAFF. The rearrangement joins TRBV29-1 to TRBJ1-1; 7 bases match TRBD1. Germline V gene data show CDR1 as SQVTM and CDR2 as ANQGSEA. Trimming at V came to 1 base and at J to 7 bases, leaving 12 bases not matched to a gene. The CDR3 extends over 15 amino acids.

The chain employs TRBV20-1 and TRBJ2-1; 8 positions match TRBD1. The V gene's germline CDR1 is DFQATT and CDR2 SNEGSKA (reference sequence). Losses at the gene ends were 4 bases for V and 3 bases for J; bases not matched to a gene: 5. CDR3 length: 14 residues. The CDR3 sequence is CSAMGTGFYNEQFF. CDR3 sequence (DNA): TGCAGTGCTATGGGGACAGGATTCTACAATGAGCAGTTCTTC.

This rearrangement joins TRBV29-1 to TRBJ1-2; 7 bases agree with TRBD1. CDR3 size: 13 residues. V was clipped by 4 bases and J by 4 bases; unmatched bases: 6. CDR1 is SQVTM, CDR2 ANQGSEA, per germline. CDR3: CSVGPGTAYGYTF. The CDR3 DNA sequence: TGCAGCGTTGGCCCCGGGACAGCCTATGGCTACACCTTC.